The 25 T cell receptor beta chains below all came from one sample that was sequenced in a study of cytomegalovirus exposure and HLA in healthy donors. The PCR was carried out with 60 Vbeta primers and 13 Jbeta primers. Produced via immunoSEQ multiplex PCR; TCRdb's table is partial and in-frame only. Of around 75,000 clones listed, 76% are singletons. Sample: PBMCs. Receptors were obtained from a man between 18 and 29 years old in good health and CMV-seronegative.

The CDR3 region has the DNA TGTGCCAGCAGCTTAAGACGTTGGGACAGGCCGTACAATGAGCAGTTCTTC. This codes for CASSLRRWDRPYNEQFF. The V gene is TRBV7-2, the J gene TRBJ2-1; 8 nucleotides match TRBD1. The V gene's germline CDR1 is SGHTA and CDR2 FQGNSA. The V and J ends lost 2 bases and 4 bases, in that order; junction bases with no gene match: 10. CDR3 length equals 17 residues.

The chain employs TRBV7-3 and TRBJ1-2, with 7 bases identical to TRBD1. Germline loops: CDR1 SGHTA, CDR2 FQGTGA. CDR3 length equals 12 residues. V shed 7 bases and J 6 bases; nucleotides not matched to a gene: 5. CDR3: CASTTGTDGYTF. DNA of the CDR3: TGTGCCAGCACCACCGGGACAGATGGCTACACCTTC.

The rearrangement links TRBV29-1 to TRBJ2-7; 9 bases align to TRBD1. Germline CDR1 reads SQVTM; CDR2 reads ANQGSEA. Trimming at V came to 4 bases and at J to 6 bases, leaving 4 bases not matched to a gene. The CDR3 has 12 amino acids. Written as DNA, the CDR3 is TGCAGCGTTGCGGAGACAGGGGGCGAGCAGTACGTC. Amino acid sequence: CSVAETGGEQYV.

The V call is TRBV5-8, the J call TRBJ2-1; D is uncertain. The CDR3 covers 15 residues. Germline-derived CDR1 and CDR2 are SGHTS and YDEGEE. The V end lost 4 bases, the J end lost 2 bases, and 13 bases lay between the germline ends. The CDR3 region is CASSGQALTYNEQFF. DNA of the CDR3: TGTGCCAGCAGCGGCCAGGCTTTAACCTACAATGAGCAGTTCTTC.

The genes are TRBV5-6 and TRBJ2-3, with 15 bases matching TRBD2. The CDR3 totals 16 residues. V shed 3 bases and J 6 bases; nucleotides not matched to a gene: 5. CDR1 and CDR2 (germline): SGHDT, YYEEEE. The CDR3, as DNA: TGTGCCAGCAGCTCGGGACTAGCGGGGGGCTTGGATACGCAGTATTTT. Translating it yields CASSSGLAGGLDTQYF.

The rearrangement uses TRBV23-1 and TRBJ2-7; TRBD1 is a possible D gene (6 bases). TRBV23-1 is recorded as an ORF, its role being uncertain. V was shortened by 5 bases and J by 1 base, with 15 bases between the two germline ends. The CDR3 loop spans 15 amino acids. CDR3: CASSNDRSKSYEQYV. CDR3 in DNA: TGCGCCAGCAGTAACGACAGGTCGAAGTCCTACGAGCAGTACGTC.

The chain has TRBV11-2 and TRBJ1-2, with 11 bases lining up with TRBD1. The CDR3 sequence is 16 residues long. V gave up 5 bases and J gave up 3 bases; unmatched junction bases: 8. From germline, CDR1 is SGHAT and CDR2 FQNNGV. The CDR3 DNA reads TGTGCCAGCAGCCCCGGGCCGGGACAGGGGGACTATGGCTACACCTTC. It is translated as CASSPGPGQGDYGYTF. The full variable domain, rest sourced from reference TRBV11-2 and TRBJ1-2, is EAGVAQSPRYKIIEKRQSVAFWCNPISGHATLYWYQQILGQGPKLLIQFQNNGVVDDSQLPKDRFSAERLKGVDSTLKIQPAKLEDSAVYLCASSPGPGQGDYGYTFGSGTRLTVV.

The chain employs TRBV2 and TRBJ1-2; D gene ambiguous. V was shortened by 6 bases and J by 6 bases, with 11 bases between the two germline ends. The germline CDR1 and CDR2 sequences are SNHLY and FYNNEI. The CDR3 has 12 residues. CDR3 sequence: CASRLGSDGYTF. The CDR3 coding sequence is TGTGCCAGCAGGCTCGGGTCTGATGGCTACACCTTC.

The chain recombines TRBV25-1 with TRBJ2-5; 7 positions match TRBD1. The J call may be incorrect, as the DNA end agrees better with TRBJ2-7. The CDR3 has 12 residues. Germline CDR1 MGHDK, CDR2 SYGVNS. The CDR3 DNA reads TGTGCCAGCAGTCCACAGGGGTACGAGCAGTACTTC. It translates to CASSPQGYEQYF.

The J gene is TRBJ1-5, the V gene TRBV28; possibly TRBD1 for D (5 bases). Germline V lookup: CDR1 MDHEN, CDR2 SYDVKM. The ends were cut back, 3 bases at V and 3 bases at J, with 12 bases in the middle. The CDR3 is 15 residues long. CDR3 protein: CASSFNQGLNQPQHF. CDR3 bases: TGTGCCAGCAGTTTTAATCAGGGCCTCAATCAGCCCCAGCATTTT.

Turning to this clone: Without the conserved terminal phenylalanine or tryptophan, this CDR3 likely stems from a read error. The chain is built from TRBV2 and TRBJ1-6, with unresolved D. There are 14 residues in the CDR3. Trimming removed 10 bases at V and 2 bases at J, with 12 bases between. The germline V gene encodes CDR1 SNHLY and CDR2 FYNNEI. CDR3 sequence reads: CATQRDPYNSPLHY. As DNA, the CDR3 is TGTGCCACCCAAAGAGACCCCTATAATTCACCCCTCCACTAT.

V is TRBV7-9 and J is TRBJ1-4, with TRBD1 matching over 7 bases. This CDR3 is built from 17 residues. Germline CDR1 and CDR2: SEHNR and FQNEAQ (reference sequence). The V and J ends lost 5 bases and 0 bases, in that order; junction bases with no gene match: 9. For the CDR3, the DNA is TGTGCCAGCAGCCCACGTAGACAGGGACCAACTAATGAAAAACTGTTTTTT. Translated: CASSPRRQGPTNEKLFF.

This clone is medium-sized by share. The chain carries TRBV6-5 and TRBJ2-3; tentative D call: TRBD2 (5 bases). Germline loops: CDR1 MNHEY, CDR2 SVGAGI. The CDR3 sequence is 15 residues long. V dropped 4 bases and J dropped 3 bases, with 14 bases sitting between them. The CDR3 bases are TGTGCCAGCAGTTGGGCGGACCGGGGAACAGATACGCAGTATTTT. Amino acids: CASSWADRGTDTQYF.

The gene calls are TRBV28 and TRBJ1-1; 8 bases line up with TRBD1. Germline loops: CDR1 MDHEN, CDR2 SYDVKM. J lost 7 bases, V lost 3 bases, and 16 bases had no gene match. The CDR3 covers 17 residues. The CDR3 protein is CASSFWPDGTGGLEAFF. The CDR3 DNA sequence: TGTGCCAGCAGTTTTTGGCCCGACGGGACAGGAGGCCTTGAAGCTTTCTTT.

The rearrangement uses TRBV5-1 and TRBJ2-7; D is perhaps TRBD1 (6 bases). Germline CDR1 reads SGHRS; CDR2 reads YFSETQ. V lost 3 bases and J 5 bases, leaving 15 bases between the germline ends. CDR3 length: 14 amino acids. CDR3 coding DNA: TGCGCCAGCAGCTCCGGACAGCCCCCAGACGAGCAGTACTTC. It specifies CASSSGQPPDEQYF.

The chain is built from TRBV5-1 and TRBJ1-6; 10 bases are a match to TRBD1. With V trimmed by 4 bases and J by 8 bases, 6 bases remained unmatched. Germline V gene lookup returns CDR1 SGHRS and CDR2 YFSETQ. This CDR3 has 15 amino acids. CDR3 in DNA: TGCGCCAGCAGCCCAGGACAGGGGGTATATTCACCCCTCCACTTT. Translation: CASSPGQGVYSPLHF.

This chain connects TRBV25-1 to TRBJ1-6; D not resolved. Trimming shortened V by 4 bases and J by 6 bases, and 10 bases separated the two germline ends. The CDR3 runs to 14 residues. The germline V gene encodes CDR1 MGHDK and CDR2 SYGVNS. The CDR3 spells CASSGPRFNSPLHF. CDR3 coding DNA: TGTGCCAGCAGTGGGCCCCGTTTTAATTCACCCCTCCACTTT.

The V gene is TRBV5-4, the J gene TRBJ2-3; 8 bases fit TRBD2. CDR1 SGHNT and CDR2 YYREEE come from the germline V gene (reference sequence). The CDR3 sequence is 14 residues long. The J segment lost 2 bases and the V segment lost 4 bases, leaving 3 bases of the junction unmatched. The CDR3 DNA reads TGTGCCAGCAGCCCGGGGGGGCCCACAGATACGCAGTATTTT. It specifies CASSPGGPTDTQYF.

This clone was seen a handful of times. The chain's CDR3 is CASSLGGIANHSPLHF. The CDR3 DNA reads TGTGCCAGCAGCTTAGGCGGGATTGCCAACCATTCACCCCTCCACTTT. This rearrangement joins TRBV7-6 to TRBJ1-6, with D uncertain. Trimming pared 1 base from V and 8 bases from J, leaving 15 bases between. CDR3 length: 16 residues. Germline V CDR1 and CDR2: SGHVS, FNYEAQ.

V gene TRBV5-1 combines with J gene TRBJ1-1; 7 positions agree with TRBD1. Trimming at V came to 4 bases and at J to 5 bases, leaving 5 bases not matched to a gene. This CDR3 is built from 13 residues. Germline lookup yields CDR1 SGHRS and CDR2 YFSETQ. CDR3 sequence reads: CASSLNRGTEAFF. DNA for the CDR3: TGCGCCAGCAGCCTGAACAGGGGAACTGAAGCTTTCTTT.

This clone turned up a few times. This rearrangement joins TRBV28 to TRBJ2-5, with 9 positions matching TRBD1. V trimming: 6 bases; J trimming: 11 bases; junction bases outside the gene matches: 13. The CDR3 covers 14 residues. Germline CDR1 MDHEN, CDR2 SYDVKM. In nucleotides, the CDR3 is TGTGCCAGCAGCCCGACGGACAGGGGAAGAGAGCAGTACTTC. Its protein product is CASSPTDRGREQYF.

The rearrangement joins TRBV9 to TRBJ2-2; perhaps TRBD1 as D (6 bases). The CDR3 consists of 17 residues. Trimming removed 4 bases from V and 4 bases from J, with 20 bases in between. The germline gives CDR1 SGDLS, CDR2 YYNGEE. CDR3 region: CASSPWGETGSTGELFF. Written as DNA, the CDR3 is TGTGCCAGCAGCCCCTGGGGAGAGACAGGTAGCACCGGGGAGCTGTTTTTT.

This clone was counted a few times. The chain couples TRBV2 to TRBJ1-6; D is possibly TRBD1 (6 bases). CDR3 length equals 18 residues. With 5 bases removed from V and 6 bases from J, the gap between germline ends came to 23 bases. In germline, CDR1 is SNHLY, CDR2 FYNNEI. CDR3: CASSILGGGGSGNSPLHF. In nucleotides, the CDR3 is TGTGCCAGCAGTATCCTCGGAGGTGGGGGCTCGGGTAATTCACCCCTCCACTTT.

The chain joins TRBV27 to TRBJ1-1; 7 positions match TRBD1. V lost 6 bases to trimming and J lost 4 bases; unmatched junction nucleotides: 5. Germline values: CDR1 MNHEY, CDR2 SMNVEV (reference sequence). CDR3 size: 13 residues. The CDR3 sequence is CASSPTGVTEAFF. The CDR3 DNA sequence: TGTGCCAGCAGCCCAACAGGGGTCACTGAAGCTTTCTTT.

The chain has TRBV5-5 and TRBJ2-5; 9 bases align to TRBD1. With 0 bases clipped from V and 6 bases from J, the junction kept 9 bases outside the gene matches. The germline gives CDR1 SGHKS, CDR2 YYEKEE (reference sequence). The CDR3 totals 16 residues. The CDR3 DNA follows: TGTGCCAGCAGCTTGGGCCCAGGGACAGGGAGCCAGACCCAGTACTTC. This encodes CASSLGPGTGSQTQYF.